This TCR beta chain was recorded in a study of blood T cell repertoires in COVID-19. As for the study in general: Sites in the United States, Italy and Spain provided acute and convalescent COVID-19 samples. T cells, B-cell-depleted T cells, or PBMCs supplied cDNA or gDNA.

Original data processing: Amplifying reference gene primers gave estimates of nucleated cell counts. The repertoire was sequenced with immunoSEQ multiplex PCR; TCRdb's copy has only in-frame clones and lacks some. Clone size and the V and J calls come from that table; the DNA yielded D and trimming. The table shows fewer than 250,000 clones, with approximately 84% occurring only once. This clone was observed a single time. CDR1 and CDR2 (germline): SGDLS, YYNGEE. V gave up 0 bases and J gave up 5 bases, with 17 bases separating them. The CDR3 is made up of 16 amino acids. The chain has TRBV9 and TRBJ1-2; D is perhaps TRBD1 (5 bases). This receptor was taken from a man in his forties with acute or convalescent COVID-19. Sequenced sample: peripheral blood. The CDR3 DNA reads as TGTGCCAGCAGCGTAGGGGGCCAAGCTGAGAGGTATGGCTACACCTTC. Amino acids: CASSVGGQAERYGYTF.